The subject of this entry is one TCR beta chain. Its antigen remains unknown. Markers CD45RO/CCR7/CD25/CD127/CD95/CD27 served to sort CD4+ naive, central memory, regulatory and stem cell-like memory cells. Expressed TCRB transcripts were sequenced, since all the RNA that had been isolated was reverse transcribed. Sequencing was performed with immunoSEQ multiplex PCR; in TCRdb, only in-frame clones are kept and a portion is missing. Of 810,000 or so clones in the sample, roughly 15% were seen once. CDR1 is MGHDK and CDR2 is SYGVNS in the germline V gene. There are 15 residues in the CDR3. Trimming shortened V by 2 bases and J by 8 bases, and 18 bases separated the two germline ends. This sample was included in a study of beta chain features in type 1 diabetes. Study results and caveats: Fewer junction insertions and more nucleotide deletions appeared in type 1 diabetes patients. Patients and controls would be equally affected if PCR favored shorter templates. The naive, central memory and Treg TCRB repertoires showed an apparent similarity that was greater among patients than among healthy donors.

This clonotype originated in a woman aged 18-30 years in good health. The sequenced sample was naive CD4+ T cells from blood. This chain uses TRBV25-1 with TRBJ1-2; a possible D gene is TRBD1 (6 bases). The CDR3 DNA is TGTGCCAGCAGTGAAATCGGGGGCGCGATGTGGGGCTACACCTTC. Encoded protein: CASSEIGGAMWGYTF.